These 9 T cell receptor beta chains were all obtained from the same sample, sequenced in a study of T cell responses to AZD1222 COVID-19 vaccine. Profiling relied on immunoSEQ multiplex PCR, and the TCRdb table lists in-frame clones only, not all of them. The data contain around 100,000 clones, about 94% of them singletons. Here the sequenced sample was peripheral blood, taken on day 0 of AZD1222 vaccination. These receptors were taken from an adult in good health.

The V and J genes are TRBV29-1 and TRBJ2-7; the D is unclear. The CDR3 has 12 amino acids. The ends were cut back, 6 bases at V and 1 base at J, with 10 bases in the middle. Germline V gene sequence: CDR1 SQVTM, CDR2 ANQGSEA. The CDR3 nucleotides read TGCAGCGTGGAGACGCGGTCCTACGAGCAGTACTTC. It specifies CSVETRSYEQYF.

CDR3 nucleotides: TGCGCCAGCAGCCAAGTAGGGGGGCGAAATTCACCCCTCCACTTT. Its translation is CASSQVGGRNSPLHF. The chain recombines TRBV4-3 with TRBJ1-6; the D gene is possibly TRBD1 (6 bases). This CDR3 is 15 amino acids long. V gave up 1 base and J gave up 7 bases, with 11 bases separating them. CDR1 and CDR2 from the germline V gene are LGHNA and YSLEER.

This rearrangement joins TRBV6-5 to TRBJ1-2, with D possibly TRBD1 on 6 matching bases. CDR1 is MNHEY and CDR2 is SVGAGI in the germline V gene. Trimming pared 6 bases from V and 3 bases from J, leaving 17 bases between. This CDR3 has 15 amino acids. CDR3 sequence reads: CASSPGQRRHYGYTF. The CDR3 DNA follows: TGTGCCAGCAGCCCCGGACAGAGAAGGCACTATGGCTACACCTTC.

V gene TRBV7-6 combines with J gene TRBJ2-2; TRBD1 might be the D (5 bases). The ends were cut back, 6 bases at V and 0 bases at J, with 14 bases in the middle. CDR1 and CDR2 from the germline V gene are SGHVS and FNYEAQ. The CDR3 consists of 16 residues. The CDR3 DNA reads as TGTGCCAGCAGGGATCGACAGAATTCGAACACCGGGGAGCTGTTTTTT. Translation: CASRDRQNSNTGELFF.

The V and J genes are TRBV7-3 and TRBJ2-3, with 8 nucleotides matching TRBD2. This CDR3 is built from 14 residues. Germline V gene data show CDR1 as SGHTA and CDR2 as FQGTGA. V lost 4 bases and J lost 3; bases outside the gene matches: 3. The DNA for the CDR3 is TGTGCCAGCAGCTCGGCTAGCGGGACAGATACGCAGTATTTT. Amino acids: CASSSASGTDTQYF.

The rearrangement links TRBV11-3 to TRBJ1-2; the D is unclear. The ends were cut back, 3 bases at V and 1 base at J, with 3 bases in the middle. The CDR3 runs to 12 residues. Germline V gene data show CDR1 as SGHNT and CDR2 as YENEEA. The CDR3 protein is CASSLSNYGYTF. The CDR3 DNA is TGTGCCAGCAGCTTGAGTAACTATGGCTACACCTTC.

This sequence joins TRBV7-8 and TRBJ2-7, with unresolved D. V dropped 1 base and J dropped 5 bases, with 6 bases sitting between them. Germline lookup yields CDR1 SGHVS and CDR2 FQNEAQ. This CDR3 has 12 residues. The CDR3, as DNA: TGTGCCAGCAGCTTAGGCTGGAACGAGCAGTACTTC. This translates into CASSLGWNEQYF.

The rearrangement joins TRBV19 to TRBJ2-7; D is perhaps TRBD2 (5 bases). The germline gives CDR1 LNHDA, CDR2 SQIVND (reference sequence). The CDR3 is 13 amino acids. The ends were cut back, 1 base at V and 5 bases at J, with 9 bases in the middle. CDR3 protein: CASSIGQRDEQYF. The CDR3 coding sequence is TGTGCCAGTAGTATAGGGCAGAGGGACGAGCAGTACTTC.

The gene calls are TRBV20-1 and TRBJ1-4; 9 nucleotides agree with TRBD1. The CDR3 is 14 residues long. Germline CDR1 reads DFQATT; CDR2 reads SNEGSKA (reference sequence). After removal of 3 bases from V and 7 bases from J, the junction contained 6 bases not matched to a gene. In DNA form, the CDR3 reads TGCAGTGCTAGTTCCGGGACAGGGAGTGAAAAACTGTTTTTT. It specifies CSASSGTGSEKLFF.